Presented here are 20 T cell receptor beta chains from one specimen sequenced in a study of blood T cell repertoires in COVID-19. Clones were sequenced by immunoSEQ multiplex PCR, and TCRdb holds only the in-frame ones, with some missing. The data show 65,000 to 85,000 clones, about 86% seen once. Sequenced material: peripheral blood. The receptors derive from a man aged 50-60 years with active COVID-19.

This clone was observed a single time. The rearrangement joins TRBV6-1 to TRBJ1-3, with a possible D match to TRBD1 (6 bases). Trimming shortened V by 2 bases and J by 3 bases, and 11 bases separated the two germline ends. The CDR3 totals 15 residues. Germline V gene lookup returns CDR1 MNHNS and CDR2 SASEGT. The CDR3 spells CASSEKGEGGNTIYF. For the CDR3, the DNA is TGTGCCAGCAGTGAAAAGGGGGAAGGTGGAAACACCATATATTTT.

The chain links TRBV3-1 (or the pseudogene TRBV3-2) to TRBJ2-5; 7 bases are shared with TRBD2. The CDR3 spans 16 residues. Germline loops: CDR1 LGHDT, CDR2 YNNKEL (reference sequence). V lost 6 bases, J lost 1 base, and 11 bases stayed unmatched. This CDR3 reads CASSFNRDYSQETQYF. In DNA form, the CDR3 reads TGTGCCAGCAGTTTTAACCGGGACTACTCCCAAGAGACCCAGTACTTC.

V is TRBV7-6 and J is TRBJ2-7; 8 positions agree with TRBD2. The CDR3 is made up of 15 amino acids. V lost 5 bases and J lost 4; bases outside the gene matches: 10. Germline loops: CDR1 SGHVS, CDR2 FNYEAQ. CDR3 in amino acids: CASSQTTGRGYEQYF. CDR3 DNA sequence: TGTGCCAGCAGCCAAACCACCGGGAGGGGATACGAGCAGTACTTC.

This CDR3 reads CASRKGDYANTGELFF. The CDR3 DNA is TGTGCCAGCAGGAAAGGGGACTACGCGAACACCGGGGAGCTGTTTTTT. The chain has TRBV2 and TRBJ2-2; 7 bases are a match to TRBD2. Germline V gives CDR1 SNHLY, CDR2 FYNNEI. The CDR3 consists of 16 residues. Germline trimming cut 6 bases from V and 0 bases from J; bases unmatched to any gene: 7.

This clone was seen a single time. The CDR3 spells CASSPNRVSTDTQYF. In DNA form, the CDR3 reads TGCGCCAGCAGCCCCAACAGGGTGAGCACAGATACGCAGTATTTT. This chain joins TRBV5-1 and TRBJ2-3; D is possibly TRBD1 (6 bases). From germline, CDR1 is SGHRS and CDR2 YFSETQ. The CDR3 totals 15 residues. V lost 4 bases, J lost 0 bases, and 12 bases lay in between.

The chain links TRBV28 to TRBJ2-2; 9 bases map to TRBD1. Germline CDR1 reads MDHEN; CDR2 reads SYDVKM. This CDR3 is 16 amino acids long. The ends lost 5 bases at V and 6 bases at J; junction bases unmatched: 10. The CDR3, as DNA: TGTGCCAGCAGTACTCTGGGACAGGGTAGGGCCGGGGAGCTGTTTTTT. Encoded protein: CASSTLGQGRAGELFF.

The gene calls are TRBV6-5 and TRBJ2-7; D remains ambiguous. CDR3 size: 14 residues. Germline values: CDR1 MNHEY, CDR2 SVGAGI. Trimming removed 0 bases at V and 5 bases at J, with 11 bases between. CDR3 protein: CASSYSWQANEQYF. Written as DNA, the CDR3 is TGTGCCAGCAGTTACTCGTGGCAGGCAAACGAGCAGTACTTC.

This clone was counted between two and nine times. This rearrangement joins TRBV6-5 to TRBJ1-5; 7 bases fit TRBD1. The germline V gene encodes CDR1 MNHEY and CDR2 SVGAGI. The CDR3 contains 14 residues. Germline trimming cut 6 bases from V and 2 bases from J; bases unmatched to any gene: 4. The CDR3 reads CASREGAGNQPQHF. For the CDR3, the DNA is TGTGCCAGCAGGGAGGGGGCGGGCAATCAGCCCCAGCATTTT.

This chain connects TRBV24-1 to TRBJ2-3; 7 bases agree with TRBD2. Germline V gene lookup returns CDR1 KGHDR and CDR2 SFDVKD. This CDR3 has 15 residues. V lost 4 bases, J lost 4 bases, and 7 bases stayed unmatched. CDR3 nucleotide sequence: TGTGCCACCAGTGACCGGGACTACATTTCAGATACGCAGTATTTT. It yields the protein CATSDRDYISDTQYF.

The table lists this clone with a few counts. The J gene is TRBJ1-5, the V gene TRBV10-1; TRBD1 matches at 10 bases. J was trimmed by 7 bases and V by 0 bases; bases with no gene match: 6. Looked up from germline, CDR1 is WNHNN and CDR2 is SYGVQD (reference sequence). The CDR3 has 16 residues. The CDR3 loop reads CASSESGTGARQPQHF. CDR3 coding DNA: TGCGCCAGCAGTGAGTCGGGGACAGGGGCAAGGCAGCCCCAGCATTTT.

The chain recombines TRBV10-1 with TRBJ1-5; 8 bases line up with TRBD1. V shed 3 bases, J shed 8 bases, and the junction held 15 bases outside the gene matches. The length of the CDR3 is 17 residues. Germline CDR1 reads WNHNN; CDR2 reads SYGVQD (reference sequence). The CDR3, as DNA: TGCGCCAGCAGTGACCGTAATAAAGACAGGGGTATCAAGCCCCAGCATTTT. Its protein product is CASSDRNKDRGIKPQHF.

The chain's CDR3 is CASSFYQGVETQYF. The CDR3 DNA sequence: TGCGCCAGCAGCTTCTATCAGGGGGTAGAGACCCAGTACTTC. The chain recombines TRBV5-1 with TRBJ2-5; 7 bases fit TRBD1. Looked up from germline, CDR1 is SGHRS and CDR2 is YFSETQ. CDR3 length equals 14 residues. The trim removed 2 bases at V and 4 bases at J, leaving 5 bases unmatched.

The rearrangement uses TRBV2 and TRBJ2-7, with 9 bases fitting TRBD2. This CDR3 comprises 17 residues. V lost 8 bases and J lost 1; bases outside the gene matches: 15. CDR1 SNHLY and CDR2 FYNNEI come from the germline V gene. The CDR3 nucleotides read TGTGCCAGCGATCAGGGGGTAGCGGGAGAGAAGTCCTACGAGCAGTACTTC. Translating it yields CASDQGVAGEKSYEQYF.

V gene TRBV6-2 or TRBV6-3 combines with J gene TRBJ2-7; D gene ambiguous. CDR1 and CDR2 (germline): MNHEY, SVGEGT. The length of the CDR3 is 13 residues. V shed 6 bases and J shed 5 bases, with 14 bases lying between them. CDR3: CASSQAGWDEQYF. The CDR3 nucleotides read TGTGCCAGCAGCCAGGCCGGGTGGGACGAGCAGTACTTC.

The chain uses TRBV11-1 and TRBJ2-5, with 13 bases matching TRBD2. The DNA end favors TRBJ2-7, so the J call may be wrong. The CDR3 runs 16 residues. Germline-derived CDR1 and CDR2 are SGHAT and FQDESV (reference sequence). CDR3 region: CASSFLTSGGADEQYF. The CDR3 nucleotides read TGTGCCAGCAGCTTCCTAACTAGCGGGGGGGCTGACGAGCAGTACTTC.

This clone was observed once. The V and J genes are TRBV5-1 and TRBJ1-4; D might be TRBD1 (6 bases). Germline CDR1 and CDR2: SGHRS and YFSETQ. The V end was cut by 0 bases, the J end by 7 bases, with 16 bases between. This CDR3 region has 16 residues. DNA of the CDR3: TGCGCCAGCAGCTTGGCGGGAGGGGGTTCTGGTGAAAAACTGTTTTTT. Protein: CASSLAGGGSGEKLFF.

The rearrangement links TRBV5-1 to TRBJ1-6; 7 bases are a match to TRBD1. CDR3 length: 15 residues. J was trimmed by 4 bases and V by 5 bases; bases with no gene match: 6. Germline-derived CDR1 and CDR2 are SGHRS and YFSETQ. Here the CDR3 reads CASRLRDSYNSPLHF. The CDR3, as DNA: TGCGCCAGCAGACTCCGGGACAGTTATAATTCACCCCTCCACTTT.

The rearrangement uses TRBV18 and TRBJ2-1, with 10 bases lining up with TRBD2. V dropped 5 bases and J dropped 5; count of bases not matched to a gene: 3. The CDR3 consists of 14 residues. Germline assignment: CDR1 KGHSH and CDR2 LQKENI. In DNA form, the CDR3 reads TGTGCCAGCTCAAGGACTAGCGGTAACAATGAGCAGTTCTTC. It specifies CASSRTSGNNEQFF.

V and J are TRBV5-5 and TRBJ1-4; no definite D call. V was clipped by 4 bases and J by 8 bases, with 12 bases between them. The CDR3 loop spans 13 amino acids. Germline V gene data show CDR1 as SGHKS and CDR2 as YYEKEE (reference sequence). CDR3 residues: CASSLPSAEKLFF. The CDR3 region has the DNA TGTGCCAGCAGCCTCCCATCAGCGGAAAAACTGTTTTTT.

The gene calls are TRBV2 and TRBJ1-5; 7 nucleotides align to TRBD1. CDR3 length: 13 amino acids. Trimming cost V 3 bases and J 7 bases; bases outside gene matches: 3. CDR1 is SNHLY, CDR2 FYNNEI, per germline. The chain's CDR3 is CASSDRGWQPQHF. The DNA for the CDR3 is TGTGCCAGCAGTGACAGGGGGTGGCAGCCCCAGCATTTT.